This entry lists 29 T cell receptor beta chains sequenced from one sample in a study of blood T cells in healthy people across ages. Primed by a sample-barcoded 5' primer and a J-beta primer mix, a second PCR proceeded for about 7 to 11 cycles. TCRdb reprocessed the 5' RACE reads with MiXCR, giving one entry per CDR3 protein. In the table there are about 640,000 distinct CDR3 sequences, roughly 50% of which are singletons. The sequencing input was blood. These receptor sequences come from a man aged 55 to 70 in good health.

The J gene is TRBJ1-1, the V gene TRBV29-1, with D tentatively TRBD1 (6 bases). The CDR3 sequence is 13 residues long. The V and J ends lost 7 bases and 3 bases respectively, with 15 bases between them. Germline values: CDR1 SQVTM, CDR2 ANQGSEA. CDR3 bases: TGCAGCGGGGGGGGCGCAGTCGACACTGAAGCTTTCTTT. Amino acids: CSGGGAVDTEAFF.

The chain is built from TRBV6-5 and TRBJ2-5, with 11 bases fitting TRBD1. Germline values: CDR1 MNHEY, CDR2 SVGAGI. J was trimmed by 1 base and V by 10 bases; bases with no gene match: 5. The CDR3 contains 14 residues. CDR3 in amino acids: CATTGTGGQETQYF. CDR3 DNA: TGTGCCACCACCGGGACAGGGGGCCAAGAGACCCAGTACTTC.

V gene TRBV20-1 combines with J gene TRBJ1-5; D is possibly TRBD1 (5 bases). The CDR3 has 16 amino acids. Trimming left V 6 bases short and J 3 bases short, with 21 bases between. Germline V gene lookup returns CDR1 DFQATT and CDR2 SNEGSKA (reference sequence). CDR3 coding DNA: TGCAGTGCCCCTGGGGGACCTGGACCGACCAATCAGCCCCAGCATTTT. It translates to CSAPGGPGPTNQPQHF.

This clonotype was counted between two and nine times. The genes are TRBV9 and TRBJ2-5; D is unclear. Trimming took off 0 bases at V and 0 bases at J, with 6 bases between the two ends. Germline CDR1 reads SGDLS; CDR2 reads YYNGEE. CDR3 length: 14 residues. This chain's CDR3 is CASSVDPHQETQYF. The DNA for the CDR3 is TGTGCCAGCAGCGTAGATCCACACCAAGAGACCCAGTACTTC.

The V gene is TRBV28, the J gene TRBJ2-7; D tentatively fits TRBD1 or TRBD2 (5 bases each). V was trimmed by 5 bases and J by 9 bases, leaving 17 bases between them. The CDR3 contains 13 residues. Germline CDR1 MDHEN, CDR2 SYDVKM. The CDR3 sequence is CASSRSGKAGQYF. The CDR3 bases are TGTGCCAGCAGTAGATCAGGGAAGGCGGGGCAGTACTTC.

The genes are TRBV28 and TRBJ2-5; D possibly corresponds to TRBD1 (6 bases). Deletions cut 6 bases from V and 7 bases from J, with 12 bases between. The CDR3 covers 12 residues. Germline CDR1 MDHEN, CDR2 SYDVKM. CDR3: CASRTGSGTQYF. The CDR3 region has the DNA TGTGCCAGCAGAACAGGGAGCGGGACCCAGTACTTC.

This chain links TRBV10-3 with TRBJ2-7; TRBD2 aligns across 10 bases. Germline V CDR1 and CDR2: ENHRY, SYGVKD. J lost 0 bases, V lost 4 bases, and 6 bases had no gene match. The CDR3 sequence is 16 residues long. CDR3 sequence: CAISVRLAGDSYEQYF. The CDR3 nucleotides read TGTGCCATCAGTGTCCGCCTAGCGGGGGACTCCTACGAGCAGTACTTC.

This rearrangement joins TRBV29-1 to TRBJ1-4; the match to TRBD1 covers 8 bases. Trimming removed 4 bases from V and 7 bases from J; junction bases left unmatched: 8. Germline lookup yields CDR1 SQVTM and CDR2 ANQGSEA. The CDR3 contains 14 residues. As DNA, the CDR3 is TGCAGCGTTGTTGTGGCAGGGGGCATTGAAAAACTGTTTTTT. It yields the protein CSVVVAGGIEKLFF.

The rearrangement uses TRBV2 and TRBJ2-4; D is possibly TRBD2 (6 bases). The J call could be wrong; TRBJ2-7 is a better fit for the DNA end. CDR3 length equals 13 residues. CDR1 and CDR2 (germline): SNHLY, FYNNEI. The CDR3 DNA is TGTGCCAGCAGGGGGGACGGGAGCTACGAGCAGTACTTC. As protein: CASRGDGSYEQYF.

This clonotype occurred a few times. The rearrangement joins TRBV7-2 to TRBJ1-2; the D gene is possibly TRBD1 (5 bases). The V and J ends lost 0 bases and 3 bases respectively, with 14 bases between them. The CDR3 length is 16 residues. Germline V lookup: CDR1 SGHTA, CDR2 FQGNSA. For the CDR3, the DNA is TGTGCCAGCAGCTTAGCCTTCCGGGGGAATGACTATGGCTACACCTTC. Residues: CASSLAFRGNDYGYTF.

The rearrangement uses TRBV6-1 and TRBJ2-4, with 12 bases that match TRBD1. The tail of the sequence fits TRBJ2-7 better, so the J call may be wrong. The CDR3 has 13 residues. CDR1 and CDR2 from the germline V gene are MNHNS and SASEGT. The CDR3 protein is CASTGTGGNEQYF. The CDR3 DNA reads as TGTGCCAGCACCGGGACAGGGGGCAACGAGCAGTACTTC.

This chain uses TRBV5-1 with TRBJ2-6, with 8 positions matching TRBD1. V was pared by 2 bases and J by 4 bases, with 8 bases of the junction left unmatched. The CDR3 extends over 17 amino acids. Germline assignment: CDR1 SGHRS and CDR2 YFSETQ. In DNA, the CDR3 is TGCGCCAGCAGCTTTTTTCAGGGGGCGCGCGGGGCCAACGTCCTGACTTTC. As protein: CASSFFQGARGANVLTF. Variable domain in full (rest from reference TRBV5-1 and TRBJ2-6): KAGVTQTPRYLIKTRGQQVTLSCSPISGHRSVSWYQQTPGQGLQFLFEYFSETQRNKGNFPGRFSGRQFSNSRSEMNVSTLELGDSALYLCASSFFQGARGANVLTFGAGSRLTVL.

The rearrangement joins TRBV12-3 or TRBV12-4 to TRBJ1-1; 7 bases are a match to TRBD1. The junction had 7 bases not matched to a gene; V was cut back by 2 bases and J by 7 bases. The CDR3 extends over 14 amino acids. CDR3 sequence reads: CASSLTGQTVEAFF. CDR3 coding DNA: TGTGCCAGCAGTTTAACGGGACAGACTGTTGAAGCTTTCTTT.

Here the CDR3 reads CASSQVLAGALDEQFF. Here the CDR3 DNA reads TGCGCCAGCAGCCAAGTACTAGCGGGGGCCTTGGATGAGCAGTTCTTC. The V gene is TRBV4-1, the J gene TRBJ2-1; 11 positions match TRBD2. Per germline, CDR1 MGHRA and CDR2 YSYEKL. V lost 1 base to trimming and J lost 8 bases; unmatched junction nucleotides: 7. The CDR3 totals 16 residues.

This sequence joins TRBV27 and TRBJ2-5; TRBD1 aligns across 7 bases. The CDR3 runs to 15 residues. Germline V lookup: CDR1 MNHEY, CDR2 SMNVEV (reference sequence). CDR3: CTTSPGTATQETQYF. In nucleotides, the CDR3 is TGTACCACCAGCCCCGGGACAGCGACCCAAGAGACCCAGTACTTC.

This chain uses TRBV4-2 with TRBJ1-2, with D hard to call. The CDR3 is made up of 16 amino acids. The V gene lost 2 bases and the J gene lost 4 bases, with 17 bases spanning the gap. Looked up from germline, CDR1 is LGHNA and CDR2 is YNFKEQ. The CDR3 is CASSQPKDRRFYGYTF. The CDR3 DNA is TGTGCCAGCAGCCAACCTAAGGACCGACGTTTCTATGGCTACACCTTC.

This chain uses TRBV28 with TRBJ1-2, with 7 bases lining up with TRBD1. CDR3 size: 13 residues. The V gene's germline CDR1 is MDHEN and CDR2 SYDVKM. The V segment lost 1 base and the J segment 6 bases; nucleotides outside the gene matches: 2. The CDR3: CASSLSTGDGYTF. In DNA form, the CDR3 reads TGTGCCAGCAGTTTATCCACAGGGGATGGCTACACCTTC.

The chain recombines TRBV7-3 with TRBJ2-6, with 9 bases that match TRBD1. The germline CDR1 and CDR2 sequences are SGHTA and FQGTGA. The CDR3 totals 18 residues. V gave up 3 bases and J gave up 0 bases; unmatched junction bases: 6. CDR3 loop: CASSLRGTGISGANVLTF. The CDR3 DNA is TGTGCCAGCAGCTTGCGCGGGACAGGGATCTCTGGGGCCAACGTCCTGACTTTC.

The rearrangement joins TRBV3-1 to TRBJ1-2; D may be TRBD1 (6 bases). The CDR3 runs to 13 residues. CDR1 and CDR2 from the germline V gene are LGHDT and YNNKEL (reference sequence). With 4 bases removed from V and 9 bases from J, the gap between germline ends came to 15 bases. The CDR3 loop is CASSPGTTPRYTF. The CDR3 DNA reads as TGTGCCAGCAGCCCCGGGACAACACCACGCTACACCTTC.

The CDR3 DNA sequence: TGTGCCAGCAGCAAAACTAACAGCGGAAGAAAACCTTACGAGCAGTACTTC. Amino acid sequence: CASSKTNSGRKPYEQYF. The rearrangement joins TRBV25-1 to TRBJ2-5, with TRBD2 as a possible D gene (5 bases). Gene TRBJ2-7 matches the end of the DNA better, so the J call may be wrong. Per the germline V gene, CDR1 is MGHDK and CDR2 is SYGVNS. The CDR3 runs to 17 residues.

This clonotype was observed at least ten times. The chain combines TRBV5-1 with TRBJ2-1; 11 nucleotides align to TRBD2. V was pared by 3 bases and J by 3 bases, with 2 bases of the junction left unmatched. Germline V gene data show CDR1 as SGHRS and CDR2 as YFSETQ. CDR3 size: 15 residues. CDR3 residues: CASSSGTSGYNEQFF. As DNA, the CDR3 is TGCGCCAGCAGCTCCGGGACTAGCGGCTACAATGAGCAGTTCTTC. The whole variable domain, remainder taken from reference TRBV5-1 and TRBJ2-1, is KAGVTQTPRYLIKTRGQQVTLSCSPISGHRSVSWYQQTPGQGLQFLFEYFSETQRNKGNFPGRFSGRQFSNSRSEMNVSTLELGDSALYLCASSSGTSGYNEQFFGPGTRLTVL.

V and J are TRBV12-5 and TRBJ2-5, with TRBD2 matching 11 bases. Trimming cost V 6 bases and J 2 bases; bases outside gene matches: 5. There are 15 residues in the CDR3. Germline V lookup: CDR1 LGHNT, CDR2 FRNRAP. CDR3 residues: CASGSGLAVQETQYF. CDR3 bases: TGTGCTAGTGGGTCGGGACTAGCGGTACAAGAGACCCAGTACTTC.

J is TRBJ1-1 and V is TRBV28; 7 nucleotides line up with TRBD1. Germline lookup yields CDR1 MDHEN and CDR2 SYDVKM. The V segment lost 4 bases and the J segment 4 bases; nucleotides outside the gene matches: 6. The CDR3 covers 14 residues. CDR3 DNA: TGTGCCAGCAGTTGGGGGGGACAGAGCACTGAAGCTTTCTTT. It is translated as CASSWGGQSTEAFF.

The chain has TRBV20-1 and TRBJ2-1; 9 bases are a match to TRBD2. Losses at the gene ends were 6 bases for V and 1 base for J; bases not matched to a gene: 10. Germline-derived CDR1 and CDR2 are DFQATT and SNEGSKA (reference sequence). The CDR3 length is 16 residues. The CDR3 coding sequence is TGCAGTGCGGGGGTTAGCGGGGGTGGGTCCTACAATGAGCAGTTCTTC. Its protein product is CSAGVSGGGSYNEQFF.

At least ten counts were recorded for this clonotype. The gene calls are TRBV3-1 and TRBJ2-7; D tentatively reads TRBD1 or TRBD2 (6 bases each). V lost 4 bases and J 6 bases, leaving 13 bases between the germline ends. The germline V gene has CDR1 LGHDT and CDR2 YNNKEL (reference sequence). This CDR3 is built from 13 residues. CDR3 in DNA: TGTGCCAGCAGCCGGAGGGGGGAGGTCGAGCAGTACTTC. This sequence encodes CASSRRGEVEQYF.

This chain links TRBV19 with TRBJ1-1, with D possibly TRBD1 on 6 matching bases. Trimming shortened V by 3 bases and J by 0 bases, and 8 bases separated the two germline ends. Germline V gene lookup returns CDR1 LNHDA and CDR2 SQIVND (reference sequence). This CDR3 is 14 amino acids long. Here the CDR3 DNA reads TGTGCCAGTAGTATGCGGGGGCTGAACACTGAAGCTTTCTTT. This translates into CASSMRGLNTEAFF.

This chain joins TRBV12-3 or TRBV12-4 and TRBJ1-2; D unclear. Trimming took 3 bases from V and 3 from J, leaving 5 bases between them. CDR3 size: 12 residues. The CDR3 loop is CASSFSYYGYTF. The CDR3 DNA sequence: TGTGCCAGCAGTTTTTCCTACTATGGCTACACCTTC.

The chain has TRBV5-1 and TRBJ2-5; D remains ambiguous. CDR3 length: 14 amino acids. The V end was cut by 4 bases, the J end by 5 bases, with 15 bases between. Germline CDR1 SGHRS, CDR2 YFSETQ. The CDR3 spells CASSVQTPKETQYF. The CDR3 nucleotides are TGCGCCAGCAGCGTACAGACTCCGAAGGAGACCCAGTACTTC.

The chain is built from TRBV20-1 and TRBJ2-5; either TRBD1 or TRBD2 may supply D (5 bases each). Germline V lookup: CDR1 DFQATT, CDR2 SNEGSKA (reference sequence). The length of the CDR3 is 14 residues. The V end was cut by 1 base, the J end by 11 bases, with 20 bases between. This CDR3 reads CSARAPGALDEQYF. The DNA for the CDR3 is TGCAGTGCTAGAGCCCCCGGGGCCCTGGATGAGCAGTACTTC.